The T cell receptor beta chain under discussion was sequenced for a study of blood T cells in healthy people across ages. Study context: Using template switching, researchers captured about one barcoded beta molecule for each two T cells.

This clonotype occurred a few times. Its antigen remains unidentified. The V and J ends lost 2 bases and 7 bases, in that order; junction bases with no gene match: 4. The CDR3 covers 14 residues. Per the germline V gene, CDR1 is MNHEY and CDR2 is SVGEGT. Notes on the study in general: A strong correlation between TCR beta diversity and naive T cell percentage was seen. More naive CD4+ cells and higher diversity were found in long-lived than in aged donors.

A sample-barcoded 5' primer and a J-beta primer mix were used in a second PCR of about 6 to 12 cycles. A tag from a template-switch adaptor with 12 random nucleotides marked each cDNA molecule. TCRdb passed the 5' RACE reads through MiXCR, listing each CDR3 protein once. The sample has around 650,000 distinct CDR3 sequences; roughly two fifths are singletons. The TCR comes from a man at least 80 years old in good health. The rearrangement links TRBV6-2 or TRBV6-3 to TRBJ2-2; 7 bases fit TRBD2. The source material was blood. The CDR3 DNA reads TGTGCCAGCAGTTACCGACTAGCTAACGGGGAGCTGTTTTTT. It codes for CASSYRLANGELFF.